This T cell receptor beta chain was documented in a study of blood T cell repertoires in COVID-19. Study context: COVID-19 samples, acute and convalescent, were from the United States, Italy and Spain.

The method was immunoSEQ multiplex PCR; TCRdb's version includes in-frame clones alone and lacks a portion of them. The table lists more than 25,000 clones, 87% of them singletons, with roughly 5% in the top ten. Trimming pared 3 bases from V and 0 bases from J, leaving 8 bases between. CDR1 and CDR2 from the germline V gene are DFQATT and SNEGSKA (reference sequence). CDR3 length equals 13 residues. The sample was peripheral blood. This TCR was sampled from a man in his sixties with active COVID-19. The chain uses TRBV20-1 and TRBJ1-2; D is ambiguous. The DNA for the CDR3 is TGCAGTGCTAGTCACGGAGCTAACTATGGCTACACCTTC. Its translation: CSASHGANYGYTF.